A selection of T cell receptor beta chains follows, all from one sample in a study of control samples from healthy donors and cancer patients. Profiling relied on immunoSEQ multiplex PCR, and the TCRdb table lists in-frame clones only, not all of them. The sample includes some 82,000 clones, around 83% of them seen just once. Material for sequencing was PBMCs. The receptors shown here come from a man aged 55-75 years with head and neck cancer. The CDR3 runs from the conserved cysteine through the conserved F or W. The order of the fields is V gene, J gene, clone size, D gene, CDR3 protein, CDR3 DNA. D genes are given only for firm matches. Only part of the rows carry a size: once, few, many, or a class if the clone is expanded.

V: TRBV7-8; J: TRBJ1-2; size: NA; D: NA; CDR3: CASSLFAYSYGYTF; DNA: TGTGCCAGCAGCTTATTTGCATACTCCTATGGCTACACCTTC
V: TRBV30; J: TRBJ2-7; size: NA; D: NA; CDR3: CAWSRSYEQYF; DNA: TGTGCCTGGAGCCGTTCCTACGAGCAGTACTTC
V: TRBV11-2; J: TRBJ1-5; size: once; D: NA; CDR3: CASSLGRGSNQPQHF; DNA: TGTGCCAGCAGCTTAGGCAGGGGAAGCAATCAGCCCCAGCATTTT
V: TRBV4-1; J: TRBJ2-2; size: NA; D: NA; CDR3: CASRGRYANTGELFF; DNA: TGCGCCAGCCGGGGGCGCTACGCGAACACCGGGGAGCTGTTTTTT
V: TRBV27; J: TRBJ2-3; size: once; D: NA; CDR3: CASSGSGDTQYF; DNA: TGTGCCAGCAGCGGGAGTGGAGATACGCAGTATTTT
V: TRBV6-2/TRBV6-3; J: TRBJ2-5; size: NA; D: NA; CDR3: CASSGAEGETQYF; DNA: TGTGCCAGCAGCGGAGCAGAGGGAGAGACCCAGTACTTC
V: TRBV5-1; J: TRBJ2-5; size: NA; D: NA; CDR3: CASSLNRKWETQYF; DNA: TGCGCCAGCAGCTTGAATAGGAAATGGGAGACCCAGTACTTC
V: TRBV7-9; J: TRBJ2-7; size: NA; D: NA; CDR3: CASSLGNVNEQYF; DNA: TGTGCCAGCAGCTTAGGGAATGTTAATGAGCAGTACTTC
V: TRBV6-5; J: TRBJ1-2; size: NA; D: NA; CDR3: CASTRDNDPYGYTF; DNA: TGTGCCAGCACTCGGGACAATGATCCCTATGGCTACACCTTC
V: TRBV7-9; J: TRBJ2-7; size: few; D: NA; CDR3: CASSDNYEQYF; DNA: TGTGCCAGCAGCGACAATTACGAGCAGTACTTC
V: TRBV7-2; J: TRBJ2-1; size: NA; D: TRBD1; CDR3: CASSLGQGNYNEQFF; DNA: TGTGCCAGCAGCTTAGGACAGGGGAATTACAATGAGCAGTTCTTC
V: TRBV6-5; J: TRBJ1-2; size: NA; D: NA; CDR3: CASRETQGYSYGYTF; DNA: TGTGCCAGCAGGGAGACACAGGGTTATAGCTATGGCTACACCTTC
V: TRBV11-2; J: TRBJ1-6; size: few; D: NA; CDR3: CASTRTPRDVLNSPLHF; DNA: TGTGCCAGCACCAGAACCCCCCGGGACGTGTTGAATTCACCCCTCCACTTT